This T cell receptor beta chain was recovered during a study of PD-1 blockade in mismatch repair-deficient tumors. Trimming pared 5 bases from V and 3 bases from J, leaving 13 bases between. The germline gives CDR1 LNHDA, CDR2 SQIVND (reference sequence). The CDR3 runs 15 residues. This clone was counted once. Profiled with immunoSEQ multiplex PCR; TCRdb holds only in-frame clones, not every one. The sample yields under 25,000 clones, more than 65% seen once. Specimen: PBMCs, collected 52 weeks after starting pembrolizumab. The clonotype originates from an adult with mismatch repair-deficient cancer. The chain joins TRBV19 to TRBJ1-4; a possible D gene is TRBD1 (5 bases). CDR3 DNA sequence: TGTGCCAGTAGTGAATCAGGGTTACCTAATGAAAAACTGTTTTTT. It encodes CASSESGLPNEKLFF. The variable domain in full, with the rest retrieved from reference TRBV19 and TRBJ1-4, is DGGITQSPKYLFRKEGQNVTLSCEQNLNHDAMYWYRQDPGQGLRLIYYSQIVNDFQKGDIAEGYSVSREKKESFPLTVTSAQKNPTAFYLCASSESGLPNEKLFFGSGTQLSVL.